This record looks at one T cell receptor beta chain sequence and its context. Other DNA variants within this sample encode the same CDR3. CDR1 and CDR2 (germline): SGDLS, YYNGEE. CDR3 length: 14 amino acids. The trim removed 0 bases at V and 9 bases at J, leaving 5 bases unmatched. The sample comes from a study of blood T cell repertoires in COVID-19. The overall study: In each case, the material was cDNA or gDNA derived from T cells, B-cell-depleted T cells, or PBMCs.

As originally analysed: Nucleated cell number was recorded as an estimate derived from reference gene primer amplification. Repertoires were generated with immunoSEQ multiplex PCR, while TCRdb's copy carries only in-frame clones and drops some. The D gene and trimming were derived from the DNA, and the V and J assignments and clone size from that table. The sample has 340,000 or so clones; around 86% are singletons. The participants were between roughly 18 and 90 years old and came from 24 US areas. This TCR was recovered from a woman in her thirties or forties with acute COVID-19. Sequenced material: PBMCs or T cells enriched from blood (not recorded which). The genes are TRBV9 and TRBJ2-1, with 8 nucleotides matching TRBD2. DNA for the CDR3: TGTGCCAGCAGCGTAGCGGGAGGGCCGGGTGAGCAGTTCTTC. Its protein is CASSVAGGPGEQFF.